This T cell receptor beta chain emerged from a study of cytomegalovirus exposure and HLA in healthy donors. Study results and limitations: Later genetic work tied a missense DCLRE1C variant to beta-chain V and J trimming. According to the study, 160 or so TCR beta chains were cytomegalovirus-associated. There were reportedly fewer N-insertions in an Asian-associated ancestry cluster than the roughly 700-donor mean, in a later analysis.

The CDR3 has 15 residues. Both 60 Vbeta primers and 13 Jbeta primers went into the PCR. The assay was immunoSEQ multiplex PCR, and TCRdb's table has in-frame clones only and misses some. The sample has over 35,000 clones, roughly 80% seen once; the top ten hold 1.4%. In the case of this clone: Its antigen is currently unknown.

The sequenced sample was PBMCs. The V and J genes are TRBV21-1 and TRBJ2-7; TRBD1 is taken as the D call from the table, unchecked against the DNA. TRBV21-1 is a recognized pseudogene. The sequence derives from a man younger than 45 in good health and CMV-seronegative. The CDR3 loop reads CASSRITGSPYEQYF. For the CDR3, the DNA is TGTGCCAGCAGCAGAATAACAGGAAGTCCCTACGAGCAGTACTTC.